This T cell receptor (beta chain) was obtained from a study of CD8+ T cells in alopecia areata. RNA extraction and reverse transcription yielded cDNA as sequencing template. Assay used: immunoSEQ multiplex PCR; TCRdb lists only in-frame clones, some missing. Of under 350,000 clones in the sample, 58% were seen once. CDR1 and CDR2 (germline): SGHVS, FQNEAQ. Trimming took 6 bases from V and 5 from J, leaving 14 bases between them. This CDR3 contains 14 residues. The treatment here: oral pan-JAK inhibitor, 5-10 mg twice daily. A word on this clone: Antigen: not known.

General study findings and limits: Researchers report lesional scalp, most notably alopecia totalis/universalis, outstripped normal scalp in clonality.

This receptor was taken from a human donor with alopecia areata. Sequencing used CD4+ T cells sorted from blood, obtained at week 24, from a patient treated with tofacitinib. The chain joins TRBV7-8 to TRBJ1-5; no firm D call. The CDR3 nucleotides read TGTGCCAGCAGGATTGACAACGGGGATCAGCCCCAGCATTTT. It is translated as CASRIDNGDQPQHF.